The 21 T cell receptor beta chains presented below share a single source sample, sequenced in a study of early T cells in non-severe SARS-CoV-2 infection. TCRdb recomputed calls from the 5' RACE reads with MiXCR, one row per CDR3 protein. The data show about 64,000 distinct CDR3 sequences, about 12% seen once. Sequencing was performed on whole blood. The receptor source for this set is an adult who was a healthcare worker with PCR-confirmed SARS-CoV-2 infection or an uninfected control (not recorded which).

There are many counts of this clonotype. J is TRBJ2-1 and V is TRBV2; no clear D. CDR1 and CDR2 (germline): SNHLY, FYNNEI. This CDR3 is built from 11 residues. Trimming removed 5 bases from V and 2 bases from J, with 1 base in between. DNA for the CDR3: TGTGCCAGCAGTCCCTACAATGAGCAGTTCTTC. Translation: CASSPYNEQFF.

This clonotype came up once. V is TRBV7-9 and J is TRBJ1-1; D possibly corresponds to TRBD1 (5 bases). Trimming removed 3 bases at V and 3 bases at J, with 11 bases between. This CDR3 is 14 amino acids long. Per the germline V gene, CDR1 is SEHNR and CDR2 is FQNEAQ (reference sequence). In DNA form, the CDR3 reads TGTGCCAGCAGCTTCTCTGGAGGGGACACTGAAGCTTTCTTT. Its translation: CASSFSGGDTEAFF. The entire variable domain, with the rest obtained from reference TRBV7-9 and TRBJ1-1, is as follows: DTGVSQNPRHKITKRGQNVTFRCDPISEHNRLYWYRQTLGQGPEFLTYFQNEAQLEKSRLLSDRFSAERPKGSFSTLEIQRTEQGDSAMYLCASSFSGGDTEAFFGQGTRLTVV.

This chain joins TRBV6-6 and TRBJ1-4, with unresolved D. CDR1 MNHNY and CDR2 SVGAGI come from the germline V gene (reference sequence). The germline V and J ends were trimmed by 6 bases and 5 bases, with 13 bases remaining between them. The CDR3 runs to 14 residues. The CDR3 bases are TGTGCCAGCAGGGAACAAGCGCGGAATGAAAAACTGTTTTTT. Protein sequence: CASREQARNEKLFF.

Only a few counts were recorded for this clonotype. This chain joins TRBV12-5 and TRBJ1-6; 8 bases agree with TRBD1. The trim removed 6 bases at V and 8 bases at J, leaving 9 bases unmatched. The length of the CDR3 is 15 residues. Germline V gives CDR1 LGHNT, CDR2 FRNRAP. CDR3 residues: CASGLGQGGHSPLHF. In DNA, the CDR3 is TGTGCTAGTGGCCTCGGACAGGGCGGGCATTCACCCCTCCACTTT.

The CDR3, as DNA: TGTGCCAGCAGCAACAGGGGGTCCCAAGAGCCCCAGCATTTT. Translated, it gives CASSNRGSQEPQHF. The chain is built from TRBV21-1 and TRBJ1-5; the table's TRBD1 call for D was not verified on the DNA. TRBV21-1 is deemed a pseudogene. CDR3 length: 14 residues.

This clonotype was found many times. This chain joins TRBV5-1 and TRBJ2-3; 9 nucleotides line up with TRBD1. Germline V CDR1 and CDR2: SGHRS, YFSETQ. The CDR3 has 18 residues. V lost 7 bases, J lost 2 bases, and 17 bases stayed unmatched. CDR3 protein: CASAKGGAGTGSTDTQYF. CDR3 in DNA: TGCGCCAGCGCAAAAGGAGGGGCCGGGACAGGGTCCACAGATACGCAGTATTTT. The full variable domain, its missing parts supplied by reference TRBV5-1 and TRBJ2-3, is KAGVTQTPRYLIKTRGQQVTLSCSPISGHRSVSWYQQTPGQGLQFLFEYFSETQRNKGNFPGRFSGRQFSNSRSEMNVSTLELGDSALYLCASAKGGAGTGSTDTQYFGPGTRLTVL.

This clonotype was detected ten times or more. J is TRBJ2-7 and V is TRBV29-1; D is undetermined. Per the germline V gene, CDR1 is SQVTM and CDR2 is ANQGSEA. The CDR3 consists of 13 residues. The ends were cut back, 0 bases at V and 0 bases at J, with 6 bases in the middle. The CDR3 region has the DNA TGCAGCGTTGAAGACACAATCTCCTACGAGCAGTACTTC. Protein sequence: CSVEDTISYEQYF.

The chain links TRBV12-3 or TRBV12-4 to TRBJ2-5; a weak D match, TRBD1 (5 bases). Trimming left V 8 bases short and J 5 bases short, with 9 bases between. The CDR3 is 11 residues long. The CDR3 is CASGPGETQYF. CDR3 DNA sequence: TGTGCCAGCGGCCCAGGGGAGACCCAGTACTTC.

The chain carries TRBV20-1 and TRBJ1-4, with D possibly TRBD1 on 6 matching bases. This CDR3 spans 13 amino acids. CDR1 DFQATT and CDR2 SNEGSKA come from the germline V gene (reference sequence). Trimming cost V 3 bases and J 8 bases, with 13 bases left between them. CDR3 sequence reads: CSARRGAREKLFF. Written as DNA, the CDR3 is TGCAGTGCTAGGAGGGGGGCGCGCGAAAAACTGTTTTTT.

This clonotype was observed many times. The rearrangement uses TRBV13 and TRBJ2-7, with D maybe TRBD2 (6 bases). The CDR3 is made up of 14 amino acids. Germline V gives CDR1 PRHDT, CDR2 FYEKMQ (reference sequence). Trimming pared 3 bases from V and 2 bases from J, leaving 11 bases between. CDR3 residues: CASSFAGPTYEQYF. As DNA, the CDR3 is TGTGCCAGCAGCTTCGCGGGGCCTACCTACGAGCAGTACTTC.

The rearrangement uses TRBV9 and TRBJ2-1, with no clear D. V lost 4 bases and J 7 bases, leaving 12 bases between the germline ends. CDR3 length: 13 residues. Germline V gene data show CDR1 as SGDLS and CDR2 as YYNGEE. CDR3 loop: CASSPRPLNEQFF. The CDR3 bases are TGTGCCAGCAGCCCCCGGCCCCTTAATGAGCAGTTCTTC.

This clonotype came up many times. CDR3 loop: CAWTPTAYGYTF. CDR3 coding DNA: TGTGCCTGGACTCCGACCGCCTATGGCTACACCTTC. V and J are TRBV30 and TRBJ1-2; D is uncertain. V was trimmed by 4 bases and J by 4 bases, leaving 10 bases between them. The CDR3 runs to 12 residues. CDR1 and CDR2 (germline): GTSNPN, SVGIG (reference sequence).

The chain recombines TRBV4-3 with TRBJ1-3, with D possibly TRBD1 on 6 matching bases. This CDR3 region has 20 residues. V lost 1 base and J 3 bases, leaving 25 bases between the germline ends. Per germline, CDR1 LGHNA and CDR2 YSLEER. In nucleotides, the CDR3 is TGCGCCAGCAGCCAAGTAGGGGAGGGGGAACAGGGCCAAGGTGGAAACACCATATATTTT. It is translated as CASSQVGEGEQGQGGNTIYF.

The chain combines TRBV29-1 with TRBJ1-1; D unresolved. Trimming shortened V by 7 bases and J by 8 bases, and 14 bases separated the two germline ends. This CDR3 has 11 amino acids. Germline-derived CDR1 and CDR2 are SQVTM and ANQGSEA. The CDR3 DNA is TGCAGCGCACAACAGATGGCGGAAGCTTTCTTT. It specifies CSAQQMAEAFF.

In its sample, this clonotype was seen a few times. The genes are TRBV10-2 and TRBJ1-1; no clear D gene. With 7 bases removed from V and 1 base from J, the gap between germline ends came to 7 bases. Germline CDR1 and CDR2: WSHSY and SAAADI. This CDR3 region has 12 residues. Written as DNA, the CDR3 is TGCGCCAGCATGGGTGGGAACACTGAAGCTTTCTTT. It yields the protein CASMGGNTEAFF.

The table lists this clonotype with a few counts. V gene TRBV4-2 combines with J gene TRBJ2-7; the D call may be TRBD1 or TRBD2 (5 bases each). V gave up 6 bases and J gave up 9 bases, with 15 bases separating them. This CDR3 region has 12 residues. Germline CDR1 LGHNA, CDR2 YNFKEQ. In DNA, the CDR3 is TGTGCCAGCAGGCCCGGACCGGGACCGCAGTACTTC. Translation gives CASRPGPGPQYF.

V usage is TRBV28 and J usage is TRBJ1-2; TRBD1 matches at 7 bases. The CDR3 extends over 14 amino acids. The germline V gene encodes CDR1 MDHEN and CDR2 SYDVKM. V lost 6 bases to trimming and J lost 11 bases; unmatched junction nucleotides: 15. CDR3 bases: TGTGCCAGCAGAAAATCCCGGGACAGCCCTACTTACACCTTC. Translating it yields CASRKSRDSPTYTF.

The V gene is TRBV7-9, the J gene TRBJ2-7; the match to TRBD2 covers 11 bases. V trimming: 5 bases; J trimming: 5 bases; junction bases outside the gene matches: 5. This CDR3 has 14 residues. CDR1 and CDR2 from the germline V gene are SEHNR and FQNEAQ (reference sequence). The CDR3 sequence: CASSPRLAGHEQYF. The CDR3 coding sequence is TGTGCCAGCAGCCCACGACTAGCGGGGCACGAGCAGTACTTC.

The rearrangement uses TRBV20-1 and TRBJ2-1, with TRBD2 matching 15 bases. This CDR3 region has 15 residues. The germline CDR1 and CDR2 sequences are DFQATT and SNEGSKA (reference sequence). The ends lost 6 bases at V and 7 bases at J; junction bases unmatched: 7. CDR3 coding DNA: TGCAGTGCGAGCGGGACTAGCGGGGGGAGGAATGAGCAGTTCTTC. Translating it yields CSASGTSGGRNEQFF.

This clonotype was observed a handful of times. The rearrangement links TRBV7-6 to TRBJ2-1; D is ambiguous. V gave up 2 bases and J gave up 2 bases, with 7 bases separating them. The CDR3 runs to 14 residues. Per the germline V gene, CDR1 is SGHVS and CDR2 is FNYEAQ. This CDR3 is CASSLTTPYNEQFF. DNA for the CDR3: TGTGCCAGCAGCTTAACAACTCCCTACAATGAGCAGTTCTTC.

This clonotype was detected only a few times. The rearrangement joins TRBV10-3 to TRBJ2-1, with D perhaps TRBD1 or TRBD2 (5 bases each). This CDR3 comprises 13 residues. The V and J ends lost 10 bases and 5 bases respectively, with 15 bases between them. The germline V gene has CDR1 ENHRY and CDR2 SYGVKD. DNA for the CDR3: TGTGCCACCTCCGGGGACGGAAACAATGAGCAGTTCTTC. As protein: CATSGDGNNEQFF.